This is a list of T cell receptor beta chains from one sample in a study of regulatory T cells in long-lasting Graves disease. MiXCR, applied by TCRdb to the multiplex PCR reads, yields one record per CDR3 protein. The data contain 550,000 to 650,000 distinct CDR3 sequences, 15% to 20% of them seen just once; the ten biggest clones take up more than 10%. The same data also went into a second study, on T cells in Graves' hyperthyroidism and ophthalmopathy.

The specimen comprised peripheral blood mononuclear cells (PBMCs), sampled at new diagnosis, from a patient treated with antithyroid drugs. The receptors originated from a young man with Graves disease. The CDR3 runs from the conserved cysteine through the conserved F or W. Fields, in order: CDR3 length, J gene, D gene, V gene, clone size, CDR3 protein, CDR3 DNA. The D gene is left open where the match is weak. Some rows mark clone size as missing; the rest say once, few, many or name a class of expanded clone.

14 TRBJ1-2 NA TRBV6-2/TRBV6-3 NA CVSNAQRGLRGYTF TGTGTCAGCAATGCCCAGCGGGGGTTGAGAGGCTACACCTTC
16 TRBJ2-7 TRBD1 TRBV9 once CASSASPGTGGIEQYF TGTGCCAGCAGCGCATCCCCAGGGACAGGGGGCATTGAGCAGTACTTC
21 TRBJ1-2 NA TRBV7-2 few CASSLRRRAGPPQGPAYGYTF TGTGCCAGCAGCCTAAGGCGTCGGGCGGGTCCCCCACAAGGACCGGCCTATGGCTACACCTTC
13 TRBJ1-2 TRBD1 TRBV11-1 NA CASSQRGRRGYTF TGTGCCAGCAGCCAAAGGGGGCGCCGGGGCTACACCTTC
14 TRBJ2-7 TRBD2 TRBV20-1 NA CSASIPGGTYEQYF TGCAGTGCTAGTATTCCGGGGGGAACCTACGAGCAGTACTTC
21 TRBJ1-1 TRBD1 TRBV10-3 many CATRGLVGTGDVRRRNTEAFF TGTGCCACTAGAGGGTTAGTAGGGACAGGGGACGTTAGACGGCGGAACACTGAAGCTTTCTTT
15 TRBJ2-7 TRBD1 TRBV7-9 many CASSPRTGGVYEQYF TGTGCCAGCAGCCCCCGGACAGGGGGGGTCTACGAGCAGTACTTC
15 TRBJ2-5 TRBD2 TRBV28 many CASSSPGGYQETQYF TGTGCCAGCAGTTCCCCGGGGGGTTACCAAGAGACCCAGTACTTC
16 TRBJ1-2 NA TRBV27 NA CASSLSQRASNYGYTF TGTGCCAGCAGTTTATCTCAGAGGGCATCAAACTATGGCTACACCTTC
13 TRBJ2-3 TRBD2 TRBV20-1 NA CSATGGGADTQYF TGCAGTGCTACAGGCGGGGGGGCAGATACGCAGTATTTT
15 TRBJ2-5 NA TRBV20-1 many CSARDFGGLQETQYF TGCAGTGCTAGAGATTTCGGCGGACTACAAGAGACCCAGTACTTC
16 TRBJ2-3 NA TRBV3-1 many CASRLRTHYGTDTQYF TGTGCCAGCAGACTTCGGACTCACTACGGCACAGATACGCAGTATTTT
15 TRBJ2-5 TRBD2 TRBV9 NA CASSVVGLAGETQYF TGTGCCAGCAGCGTAGTCGGACTAGCAGGAGAGACCCAGTACTTC
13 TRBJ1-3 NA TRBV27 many CASSLGSGNTIYF TGTGCCAGCAGCTTGGGCTCTGGAAACACCATATATTTT
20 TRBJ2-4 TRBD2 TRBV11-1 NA CASSSGGGSGRNLDKNIQYF TGTGCCAGCAGCTCCGGAGGGGGTAGCGGGAGGAATCTTGACAAAAACATTCAGTACTTC
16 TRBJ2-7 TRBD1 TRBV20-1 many CSASARPGTGGREQYF TGCAGTGCTAGTGCACGCCCCGGGACAGGGGGCCGCGAGCAGTACTTC
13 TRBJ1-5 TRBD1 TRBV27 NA CDSSPGQTQPQHF TGTGACAGCAGCCCGGGACAGACACAGCCCCAGCATTTT
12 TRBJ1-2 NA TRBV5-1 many CASREIRGGYTF TGCGCCAGCAGGGAGATTCGAGGGGGCTACACCTTC
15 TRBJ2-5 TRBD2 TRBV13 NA CASSNKGLALETQYF TGTGCCAGCAGCAACAAGGGACTAGCTCTGGAGACCCAGTACTTC
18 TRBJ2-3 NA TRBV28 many CASSLRIDVSDNTDTQYF TGTGCCAGCAGTTTACGGATAGACGTCTCTGACAACACAGATACGCAGTATTTT
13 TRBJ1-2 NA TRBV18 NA CASSQDMSNGYTF TGTGCCAGCTCCCAGGACATGAGCAATGGCTACACCTTC
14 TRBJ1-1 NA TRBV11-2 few CASSFTGLGGEAFF TGTGCCAGCAGCTTCACAGGGCTCGGTGGTGAAGCTTTCTTT
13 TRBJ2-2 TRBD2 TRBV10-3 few CAISDGTSGELFF TGTGCCATCAGTGACGGGACTAGCGGGGAGCTGTTTTTT